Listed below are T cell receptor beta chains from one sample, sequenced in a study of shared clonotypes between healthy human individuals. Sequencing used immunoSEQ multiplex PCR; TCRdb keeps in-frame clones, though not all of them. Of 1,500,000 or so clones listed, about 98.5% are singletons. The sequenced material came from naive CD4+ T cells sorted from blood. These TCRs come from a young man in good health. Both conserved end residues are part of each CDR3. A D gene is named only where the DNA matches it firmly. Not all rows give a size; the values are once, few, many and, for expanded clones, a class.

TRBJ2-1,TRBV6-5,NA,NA,TGTGCCAGCAGTTACCCCCTGGGGGGAAATGAGCAGTTCTTC,CASSYPLGGNEQFF
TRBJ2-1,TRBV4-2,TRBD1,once,TGTGCCAGCAGCCAAGACGGACAGGCCCCTAGCTCCTACAATGAGCAGTTCTTC,CASSQDGQAPSSYNEQFF
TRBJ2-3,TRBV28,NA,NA,TGTGCCAGCAGGTCTAGCACAGATACGCAGTATTTT,CASRSSTDTQYF
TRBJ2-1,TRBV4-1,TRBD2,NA,TGCGCCAGCAGCCAAGAGATGGCCGAGACTAGCGGATACAATGAGCAGTTCTTC,CASSQEMAETSGYNEQFF
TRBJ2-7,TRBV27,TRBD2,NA,TGTGCCAGCAGCCGTACTAGCGCGAGCTCCTACGAGCAGTACTTC,CASSRTSASSYEQYF
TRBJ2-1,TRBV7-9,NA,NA,TGTGCCAGCAGCTTAACAGCGGTTCCCTACAATGAGCAGTTCTTC,CASSLTAVPYNEQFF
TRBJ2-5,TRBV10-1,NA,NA,TGCGCCAGCAGGAGCGGGCCGCCCGATTTCCAAGAGACCCAGTACTTC,CASRSGPPDFQETQYF
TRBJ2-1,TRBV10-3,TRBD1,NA,TGTGCCATCAGGCCGGGACAGACGAATGAGCAGTTCTTC,CAIRPGQTNEQFF
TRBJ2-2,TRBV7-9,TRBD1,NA,TGTGCCAGCAGCTGGAAACAGGGGGCGCAAACCGGGGAGCTGTTTTTT,CASSWKQGAQTGELFF
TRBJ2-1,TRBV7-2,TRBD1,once,TGTGCCAGCAGCCTTGACAGGGGCCTCTACAATGAGCAGTTCTTC,CASSLDRGLYNEQFF
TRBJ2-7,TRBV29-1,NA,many,TGCAGCGCCAGGAGCGAATCCTACGAGCAGTACTTC,CSARSESYEQYF
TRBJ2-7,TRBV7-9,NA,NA,TGTGCCAGCAGCTTAGGTGGGGAATCCTACGAGCAGTACTTC,CASSLGGESYEQYF
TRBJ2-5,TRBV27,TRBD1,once,TGTGCCAGCAGTCCCTTCCCGGACAGGGTTCAAGAGACCCAGTACTTC,CASSPFPDRVQETQYF
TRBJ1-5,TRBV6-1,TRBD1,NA,TGTGCCAGCAGTGAATTTCCCCCGGGACAGGATACGTCAACCCAGCATTTT,CASSEFPPGQDTSTQHF
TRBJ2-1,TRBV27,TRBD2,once,TGTGCCAGCAGTTCACTAGCGGGAGGGCCATACAATGAGCAGTTCTTC,CASSSLAGGPYNEQFF
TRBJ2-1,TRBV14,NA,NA,TGTGCCAGCAGCCTAATTGCTGGCTGGAGAGACAATGAGCAGTTCTTC,CASSLIAGWRDNEQFF
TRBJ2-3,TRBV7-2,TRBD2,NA,TGTGCCAGCAGCTTAGGGGCGGGAGGGCGAGATACGCAGTATTTT,CASSLGAGGRDTQYF
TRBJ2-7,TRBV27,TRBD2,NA,TGTGCCAGCAGGGGAAGGACTAGCGGGGGCGCCGAGCAGTACTTC,CASRGRTSGGAEQYF
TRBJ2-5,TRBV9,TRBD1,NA,TGTGCCAGCAGCGGGACACAGGGGGCTGGGGAGACCCAGTACTTC,CASSGTQGAGETQYF
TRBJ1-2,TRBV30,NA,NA,TGTGCCTGTCTAAAAGGGGGCTATGGCTACACCTTC,CACLKGGYGYTF
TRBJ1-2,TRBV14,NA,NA,TGTGCCAGCAGCCAAGATAGACGGGACTATGGCTACACCTTC,CASSQDRRDYGYTF
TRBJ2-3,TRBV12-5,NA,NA,TGTGCTAGTGGTTTGGGGGGGGCGGATACGCAGTATTTT,CASGLGGADTQYF
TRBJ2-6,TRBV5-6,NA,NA,TGTGCCAGCAGCTCCAGCTCTGGGGCCAACGTCCTGACTTTC,CASSSSSGANVLTF
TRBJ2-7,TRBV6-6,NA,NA,TGTGCCAGCAGTTTAGAGGGATTCAGCGAGCAGTACTTC,CASSLEGFSEQYF
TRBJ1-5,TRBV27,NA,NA,TGTGCCAGCAGTTCAGGGGCTGGTCAGCCCCAGCATTTT,CASSSGAGQPQHF
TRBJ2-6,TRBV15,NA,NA,TGTGCCACCAGCAGAGATGGGGTGAGGGCAGGGGCCAACGTCCTGACTTTC,CATSRDGVRAGANVLTF
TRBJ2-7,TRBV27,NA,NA,TGTGCCAGCAGAAGATTCGGGCAGGGCTCCTACGAGCAGTACTTC,CASRRFGQGSYEQYF
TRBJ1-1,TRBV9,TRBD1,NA,TGTGCCAGCAGCGTACCGACAGGGGGTGACACTGAAGCTTTCTTT,CASSVPTGGDTEAFF
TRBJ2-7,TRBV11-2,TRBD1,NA,TGTGCCAGCAGCTTACTCAGACAGGGCTTATTCGAGTACTTC,CASSLLRQGLFEYF
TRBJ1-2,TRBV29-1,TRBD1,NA,TGCAGCGTTACGGGACAGAGGATCGGCTACACCTTC,CSVTGQRIGYTF
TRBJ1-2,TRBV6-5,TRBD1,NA,TGTGCCAGCAGGGGACAGGGGACTAACTATGGCTACACCTTC,CASRGQGTNYGYTF
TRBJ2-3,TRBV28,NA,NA,TGTGCCAGCAGTTCACCCTCGGGAGAACCGAGCACAGATACGCAGTATTTT,CASSSPSGEPSTDTQYF
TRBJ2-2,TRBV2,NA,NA,TGTGCCAGCAGTTGGGACTCACGCGGGGAGCTGTTTTTT,CASSWDSRGELFF
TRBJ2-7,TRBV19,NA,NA,TGTGCCAGTAGTATGTCTCCCTGGGCGCAGCAGTACTTC,CASSMSPWAQQYF
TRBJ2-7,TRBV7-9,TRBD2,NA,TGTGCCAGCAGCTTAGAACTAGCGGGAGGTCGCGAGTACGAGCAGTACTTC,CASSLELAGGREYEQYF
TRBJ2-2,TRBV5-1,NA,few,TGCGCCAGCAGCTTGGCCCTTAACACCGGGGAGCTGTTTTTT,CASSLALNTGELFF
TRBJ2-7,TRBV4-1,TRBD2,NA,TGCGCCAGCAGCCAGGGGACTAGCGGTCCCTACGAGCAGTACTTC,CASSQGTSGPYEQYF
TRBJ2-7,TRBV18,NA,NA,TGTGCCAGCTCACCACCTGGGGTAAACGAGCAGTACTTC,CASSPPGVNEQYF
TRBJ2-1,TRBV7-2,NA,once,TGTGCCAGCAGCCCCCCGAACAATGAGCAGTTCTTC,CASSPPNNEQFF
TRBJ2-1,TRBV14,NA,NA,TGTGCCAGCAGCCAAGACCGGGGGAGCTTCTACAATGAGCAGTTCTTC,CASSQDRGSFYNEQFF
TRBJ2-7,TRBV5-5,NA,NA,TGTGCCAGCAGCTTTTTGCAGGGAACCTACGAGCAGTACTTC,CASSFLQGTYEQYF
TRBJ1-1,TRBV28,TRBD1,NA,TGTGCCAGCAGTTCCCCAACCCCCGGGACAGCAGAAGCTTTCTTT,CASSSPTPGTAEAFF
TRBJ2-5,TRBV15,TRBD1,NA,TGCTCCGTTGAGGGGACAGGGTATAAGACCCAGTACTTC,CSVEGTGYKTQYF
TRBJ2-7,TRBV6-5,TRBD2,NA,TGTGCCAGCAGTTACTACCGGCTAGCGGGAGAAGGCGAGCAGTACTTC,CASSYYRLAGEGEQYF